Shown below are 26 T cell receptor beta chains from a single sample sequenced in a study of cytomegalovirus exposure and HLA in healthy donors. The PCR used 60 Vbeta and 13 Jbeta primers. The assay was immunoSEQ multiplex PCR, and TCRdb's table has in-frame clones only and misses some. The sample has under 150,000 clones; approximately 85% are singletons. Sequencing input: PBMCs. The receptors shown here come from a boy between 10 and 17 years old in good health and CMV-seronegative.

The chain links TRBV6-1 to TRBJ2-7; D may be TRBD1 (5 bases). Germline CDR1 reads MNHNS; CDR2 reads SASEGT. This CDR3 comprises 14 residues. Trimming stripped 4 bases from V and 2 bases from J, with 12 bases between. The CDR3 loop reads CASSVQGVTYEQYF. DNA for the CDR3: TGTGCCAGCAGTGTGCAGGGCGTCACCTACGAGCAGTACTTC.

The chain has TRBV15 and TRBJ2-2; D gene uncertain. CDR3 length equals 17 residues. The V gene lost 0 bases and the J gene lost 0 bases, with 11 bases spanning the gap. CDR1 LNHNV and CDR2 YYDKDF come from the germline V gene (reference sequence). CDR3 DNA sequence: TGTGCCACCAGCAGAGATTTGGGCAGATCGAACACCGGGGAGCTGTTTTTT. Protein: CATSRDLGRSNTGELFF.

The chain is built from TRBV9 and TRBJ2-7, with D perhaps TRBD2 (5 bases). V dropped 0 bases and J dropped 0 bases, with 10 bases sitting between them. Germline CDR1 and CDR2: SGDLS and YYNGEE. This CDR3 contains 15 residues. The CDR3 sequence: CASSVEFGDSYEQYF. CDR3 nucleotides: TGTGCCAGCAGCGTAGAATTCGGGGACTCCTACGAGCAGTACTTC.

The chain has TRBV30 and TRBJ2-5; 9 bases align to TRBD1. The length of the CDR3 is 15 residues. The germline gives CDR1 GTSNPN, CDR2 SVGIG (reference sequence). V lost 3 bases to trimming and J lost 3 bases; unmatched junction nucleotides: 8. The CDR3 DNA reads TGTGCCTGGAGGAGACCGGGACAGGGTAAAGAGACCCAGTACTTC. As protein: CAWRRPGQGKETQYF.

The rearrangement uses TRBV5-6 and TRBJ2-1; tentative D call: TRBD1 (5 bases). The CDR3 length is 16 residues. Germline V gene data show CDR1 as SGHDT and CDR2 as YYEEEE. V was cut by 4 bases and J by 9 bases, with 23 bases left in between. CDR3 DNA sequence: TGTGCCAGCAGCAGTAGACAGTCCCCCCACGTTGGTGAGCAGTTCTTC. This gives the protein CASSSRQSPHVGEQFF.

Here the CDR3 reads CASSRTSYNEQFF. DNA for the CDR3: TGCGCCAGCAGCCGGACTTCCTACAATGAGCAGTTCTTC. V usage is TRBV4-3 and J usage is TRBJ2-1; the D gene is possibly TRBD2 (5 bases). The CDR3 length is 13 residues. V was cut by 4 bases and J by 1 base, with 5 bases left in between. Germline V gives CDR1 LGHNA, CDR2 YSLEER.

The chain has TRBV19 and TRBJ1-5; possible D gene TRBD1, 5 bases. V lost 3 bases to trimming and J lost 0 bases, with 18 bases between them. Germline V gene data show CDR1 as LNHDA and CDR2 as SQIVND (reference sequence). This CDR3 has 18 residues. The CDR3 here is CASSISPADRDSNQPQHF. CDR3 DNA sequence: TGTGCCAGTAGTATCTCCCCAGCTGACAGAGATAGCAATCAGCCCCAGCATTTT.

CDR3 protein: CASSTDRGGLANYGYTF. In nucleotides, the CDR3 is TGTGCCAGCAGTACGGACAGGGGGGGCTTAGCTAACTATGGCTACACCTTC. The chain links TRBV27 to TRBJ1-2; TRBD1 agrees at 10 bases. The V gene's germline CDR1 is MNHEY and CDR2 SMNVEV (reference sequence). Trimming took 5 bases from V and 0 from J; bases not matched to a gene: 9. This CDR3 region has 17 residues.

The CDR3 sequence: CASSRSVGQGAEYYGYTF. The CDR3 DNA is TGTGCCAGCTCACGGTCCGTGGGACAGGGGGCGGAGTACTATGGCTACACCTTC. The chain is built from TRBV18 and TRBJ1-2; TRBD1 matches 12 bases. Trimming took 4 bases from V and 3 from J; bases not matched to a gene: 12. The CDR3 length is 18 residues. From germline, CDR1 is KGHSH and CDR2 LQKENI. The entire variable domain, with the rest obtained from reference TRBV18 and TRBJ1-2, is as follows: NAGVMQNPRHLVRRRGQEARLRCSPMKGHSHVYWYRQLPEEGLKFMVYLQKENIIDESGMPKERFSAEFPKEGPSILRIQQVVRGDSAAYFCASSRSVGQGAEYYGYTFGSGTRLTVV.

This clone has a handful of counts. This sequence joins TRBV2 and TRBJ1-2; 8 bases fit TRBD1. The CDR3 spans 12 residues. CDR1 SNHLY and CDR2 FYNNEI come from the germline V gene. CDR3 bases: TGTGCTAGTCCGCAGGGGGCGTTTGGCTACACCTTC. It specifies CASPQGAFGYTF.

The chain has TRBV29-1 and TRBJ2-3; 8 positions match TRBD2. This CDR3 contains 16 residues. Germline trimming cut 4 bases from V and 3 bases from J; bases unmatched to any gene: 12. CDR1 is SQVTM, CDR2 ANQGSEA, per germline. The CDR3 DNA reads TGCAGCGTTGTTTCACGGCGGGGGGCTGGAACAGATACGCAGTATTTT. Translated, it gives CSVVSRRGAGTDTQYF.

This clone was recorded only once. The rearrangement links TRBV27 to TRBJ1-1, with 9 bases that match TRBD1. This CDR3 contains 15 residues. The trim removed 6 bases at V and 1 base at J, leaving 6 bases unmatched. Germline V gene data show CDR1 as MNHEY and CDR2 as SMNVEV (reference sequence). The CDR3 coding sequence is TGTGCCAGCAGCATGACGGACAGGGGGAACACTGAAGCTTTCTTT. Translated, it gives CASSMTDRGNTEAFF.

This sequence joins TRBV10-2 and TRBJ1-5; D unclear. The CDR3 consists of 16 residues. The germline CDR1 and CDR2 sequences are WSHSY and SAAADI. The ends were cut back, 8 bases at V and 0 bases at J, with 17 bases in the middle. CDR3 nucleotides: TGCGCCAGCTCCGAGGGCAGCGTCTATAGCAATCAGCCCCAGCATTTT. It translates to CASSEGSVYSNQPQHF.

This chain connects TRBV7-9 to TRBJ2-2; D may be TRBD2 (5 bases). The germline V gene has CDR1 SEHNR and CDR2 FQNEAQ (reference sequence). Trimming removed 0 bases from V and 5 bases from J, with 10 bases in between. The CDR3 is 15 amino acids. CDR3 sequence reads: CASSLARVATGELFF. The CDR3 DNA sequence: TGTGCCAGCAGCTTAGCGCGGGTAGCAACCGGGGAGCTGTTTTTT.

V gene TRBV6-1 combines with J gene TRBJ1-6, with TRBD1 identical over 7 bases. The CDR3 covers 12 residues. Trimming at V came to 8 bases and at J to 10 bases, leaving 5 bases not matched to a gene. CDR1 MNHNS and CDR2 SASEGT come from the germline V gene. The CDR3 nucleotides are TGTGCCAGCTCAAGACAGGGATCACCCCTCCACTTT. Translating it yields CASSRQGSPLHF.

The genes are TRBV6-4 and TRBJ1-2, with D unresolved. Trimming cost V 3 bases and J 0 bases, with 14 bases left between them. CDR1 is MRHNA and CDR2 is SNTAGT in the germline V gene. The CDR3 sequence is 16 residues long. The CDR3 loop is CASSEWYSQANYGYTF. In DNA, the CDR3 is TGTGCCAGCAGTGAATGGTATAGCCAAGCTAACTATGGCTACACCTTC.

This rearrangement joins TRBV5-5 to TRBJ2-5; D is ambiguous. V lost 0 bases, J lost 2 bases, and 11 bases lay in between. The CDR3 spans 15 residues. Per germline, CDR1 SGHKS and CDR2 YYEKEE (reference sequence). The CDR3 DNA reads as TGTGCCAGCAGCTTGGCAGAAATTTCGCAAGAGACCCAGTACTTC. It encodes CASSLAEISQETQYF.

The chain is built from TRBV5-4 and TRBJ1-1; D uncertain. This CDR3 region has 14 residues. Trimming stripped 2 bases from V and 11 bases from J, with 19 bases between. Germline V gene lookup returns CDR1 SGHNT and CDR2 YYREEE (reference sequence). CDR3 loop: CASSFYGGRREAFF. CDR3 nucleotides: TGTGCCAGCAGCTTCTATGGAGGGCGCCGAGAGGCTTTCTTT.

The chain employs TRBV2 and TRBJ1-5; possibly TRBD1 for D (5 bases). CDR1 SNHLY and CDR2 FYNNEI come from the germline V gene. This CDR3 comprises 14 residues. V lost 1 base, J lost 7 bases, and 11 bases lay in between. The CDR3 spells CASSEEGRGQPQHF. The DNA for the CDR3 is TGTGCCAGCAGTGAAGAGGGAAGGGGACAGCCCCAGCATTTT.

The chain employs TRBV29-1 and TRBJ2-3; D might be TRBD2 (6 bases). CDR1 and CDR2 (germline): SQVTM, ANQGSEA. This CDR3 has 15 amino acids. Trimming removed 2 bases from V and 0 bases from J, with 12 bases in between. This CDR3 is CSVERRGASTDTQYF. The CDR3 region has the DNA TGCAGCGTTGAACGTCGCGGGGCTAGCACAGATACGCAGTATTTT.

This chain links TRBV9 with TRBJ2-7; TRBD2 matches 9 bases. The CDR3 runs 15 residues. Per the germline V gene, CDR1 is SGDLS and CDR2 is YYNGEE. Trimming took 0 bases from V and 2 from J; bases not matched to a gene: 3. The DNA for the CDR3 is TGTGCCAGCAGCGTAGCTAGCGGGGATCCCTACGAGCAGTACTTC. Residues: CASSVASGDPYEQYF.

J is TRBJ2-3 and V is TRBV7-2; 12 bases are a match to TRBD2. J was trimmed by 10 bases and V by 5 bases; bases with no gene match: 4. The CDR3 contains 13 residues. Germline-derived CDR1 and CDR2 are SGHTA and FQGNSA. CDR3 coding DNA: TGTGCCAGCAGCGCTAGACTAGCGGGGGCGCAGTATTTT. This gives the protein CASSARLAGAQYF.

V gene TRBV10-3 combines with J gene TRBJ1-6, with 7 bases that match TRBD1. The CDR3 contains 17 residues. Trimming cost V 0 bases and J 10 bases; bases outside gene matches: 12. Germline CDR1 and CDR2: ENHRY and SYGVKD. The CDR3 sequence is CAISESIQGNVFSPLHF. CDR3 in DNA: TGTGCCATCAGTGAGTCGATACAGGGGAATGTGTTCTCACCCCTCCACTTT.

This chain's CDR3 is CASSLGRWTGRASDTQYF. The CDR3 DNA reads as TGTGCCAGCAGCTTAGGCCGCTGGACGGGGAGGGCCTCAGATACGCAGTATTTT. The V call is TRBV7-9, the J call TRBJ2-3, with 7 positions matching TRBD2. The CDR3 sequence is 18 residues long. V shed 1 base and J 4 bases; nucleotides not matched to a gene: 14. Germline V CDR1 and CDR2: SEHNR, FQNEAQ (reference sequence).

V gene TRBV5-6 combines with J gene TRBJ2-1; no firm D call. This CDR3 spans 14 amino acids. Trimming left V 0 bases short and J 6 bases short, with 10 bases between. The V gene's germline CDR1 is SGHDT and CDR2 YYEEEE. The CDR3, as DNA: TGTGCCAGCAGCTTGGAAAGCGTTGTCAATGAGCAGTTCTTC. It encodes CASSLESVVNEQFF. Complete variable domain (other parts from reference TRBV5-6 and TRBJ2-1): DAGVTQSPTHLIKTRGQQVTLRCSPKSGHDTVSWYQQALGQGPQFIFQYYEEEERQRGNFPDRFSGHQFPNYSSELNVNALLLGDSALYLCASSLESVVNEQFFGPGTRLTVL.

The rearrangement joins TRBV10-3 to TRBJ1-2, with D perhaps matching TRBD1 (5 bases). CDR3 size: 14 residues. The V end was cut by 6 bases, the J end by 0 bases, with 11 bases between. The germline gives CDR1 ENHRY, CDR2 SYGVKD. The chain's CDR3 is CAIRPEGANYGYTF. The CDR3 DNA sequence: TGTGCCATCAGACCCGAAGGGGCTAACTATGGCTACACCTTC.